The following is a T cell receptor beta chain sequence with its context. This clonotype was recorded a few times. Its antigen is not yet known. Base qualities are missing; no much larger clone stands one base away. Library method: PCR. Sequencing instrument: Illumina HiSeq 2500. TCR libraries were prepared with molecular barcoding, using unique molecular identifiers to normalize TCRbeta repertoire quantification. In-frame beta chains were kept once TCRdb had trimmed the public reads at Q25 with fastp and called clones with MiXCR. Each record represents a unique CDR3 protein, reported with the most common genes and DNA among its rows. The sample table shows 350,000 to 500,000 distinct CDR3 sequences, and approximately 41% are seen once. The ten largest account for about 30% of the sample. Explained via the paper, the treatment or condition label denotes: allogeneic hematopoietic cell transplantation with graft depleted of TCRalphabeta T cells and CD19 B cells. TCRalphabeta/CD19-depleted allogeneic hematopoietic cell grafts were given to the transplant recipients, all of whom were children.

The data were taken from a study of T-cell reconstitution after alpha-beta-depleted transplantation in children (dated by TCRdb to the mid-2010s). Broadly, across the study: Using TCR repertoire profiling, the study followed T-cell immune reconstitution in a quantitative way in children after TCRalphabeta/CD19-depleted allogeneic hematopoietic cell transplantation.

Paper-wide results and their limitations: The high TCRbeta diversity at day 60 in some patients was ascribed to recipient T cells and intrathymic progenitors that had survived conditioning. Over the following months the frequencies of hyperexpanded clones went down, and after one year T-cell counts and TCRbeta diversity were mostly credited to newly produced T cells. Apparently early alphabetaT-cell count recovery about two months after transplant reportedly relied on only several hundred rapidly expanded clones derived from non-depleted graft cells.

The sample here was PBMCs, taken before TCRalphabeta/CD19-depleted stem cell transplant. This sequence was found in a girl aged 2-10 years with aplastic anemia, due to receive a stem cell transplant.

The nucleotides read TGTGCCAGCGGGCGGTCGGGGGGCCGAGAGACCCAGTACTTC. Its amino acids are CASGRSGGRETQYF. In this chain, TRBV27 is recombined with TRBJ2-5; TRBD2 is perhaps the D gene, given 7 matching bases. From the germline V gene (reference sequence), CDR1 is MNHEY and CDR2 is SMNVEV. At the junction V is shortened by 8 bases and J by 4 bases, with 17 bases in between. The CDR3 numbers 14 residues from cysteine through phenylalanine. Only the CDR3 DNA stays, 42 bases, in frame from base 1.